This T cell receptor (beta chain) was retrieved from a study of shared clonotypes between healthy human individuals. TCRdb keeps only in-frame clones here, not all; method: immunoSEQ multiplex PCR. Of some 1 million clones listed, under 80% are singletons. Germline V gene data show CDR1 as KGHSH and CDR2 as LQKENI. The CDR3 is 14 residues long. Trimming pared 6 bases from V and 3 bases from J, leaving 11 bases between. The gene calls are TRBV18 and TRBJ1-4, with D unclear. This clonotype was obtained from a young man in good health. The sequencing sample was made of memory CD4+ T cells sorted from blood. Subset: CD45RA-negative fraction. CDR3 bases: TGTGCCAGCTCGCTTTCTCGGGCTAATGAAAAACTGTTTTTT. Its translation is CASSLSRANEKLFF.